The sequence of this T cell receptor (beta chain) was determined in a study of blood T cell repertoires in COVID-19. Background on the study: Both acute and convalescent COVID-19 samples were obtained from the United States, Italy and Spain. Sources were T cells, B-cell-depleted T cells, or PBMCs; the material itself was cDNA or gDNA.

Repertoires were generated with immunoSEQ multiplex PCR, while TCRdb's copy carries only in-frame clones and drops some. Of approximately 330,000 clones in the sample, roughly 87% were seen once. The Seattle patients, enrolled during active infection, were followed longitudinally. This clone has only a few counts. Looked up from germline, CDR1 is SGHNT and CDR2 is YYREEE (reference sequence). The CDR3 consists of 15 residues. The V end lost 4 bases, the J end lost 2 bases, and 13 bases lay between the germline ends. The sequenced sample consisted of peripheral blood. This rearrangement joins TRBV5-4 to TRBJ1-3, with D maybe TRBD1 (5 bases). The receptor was derived from a young man with COVID-19, enrolled during active disease. The CDR3 coding sequence is TGTGCCAGCAGCCATGGAGGGGCTGCTGGAAACACCATATATTTT. Protein product: CASSHGGAAGNTIYF. The variable domain in full, with the rest retrieved from reference TRBV5-4 and TRBJ1-3, is ETGVTQSPTHLIKTRGQQVTLRCSSQSGHNTVSWYQQALGQGPQFIFQYYREEENGRGNFPPRFSGLQFPNYSSELNVNALELDDSALYLCASSHGGAAGNTIYFGEGSWLTVV.